A selection of T cell receptor beta chains follows, all from one sample in a study of blood T cell repertoires in COVID-19. Profiling relied on immunoSEQ multiplex PCR, and the TCRdb table lists in-frame clones only, not all of them. The sample contains 100,000 or so clones, approximately 92% of which appear only once. The sequencing sample was made of peripheral blood. The receptors were sampled from a woman between 45 and 60 years old with COVID-19, enrolled during active disease. The CDR3 runs from the conserved cysteine through the conserved F or W. A D gene is named only where the DNA matches it firmly.

CDR3: CASSLGLASYNEQFF
DNA: TGTGCCAGCAGCTTAGGACTAGCGTCCTACAATGAGCAGTTCTTC
J: TRBJ2-1
D: TRBD2
V: TRBV3-1/TRBV3-2

CDR3: CASSDASLGQGTGNTEAFF
DNA: TGTGCCAGCAGTGATGCTTCCCTAGGACAGGGAACGGGGAATACTGAAGCTTTCTTT
J: TRBJ1-1
D: TRBD1
V: TRBV6-1

CDR3: CASTPRGTKYGYTF
DNA: TGTGCCAGCACCCCGAGAGGGACAAAATATGGCTACACCTTC
J: TRBJ1-2
D: .
V: TRBV21-1

CDR3: CASTGGWAEAFF
DNA: TGTGCCAGTACAGGGGGCTGGGCTGAAGCTTTCTTT
J: TRBJ1-1
D: TRBD1
V: TRBV19

CDR3: CAWSVGQGFNYGYTF
DNA: TGTGCCTGGAGTGTAGGACAGGGGTTCAACTATGGCTACACCTTC
J: TRBJ1-2
D: TRBD1
V: TRBV30

CDR3: CASSSRQGLAKNIQYF
DNA: TGTGCCAGCAGTTCACGACAGGGACTAGCCAAAAACATTCAGTACTTC
J: TRBJ2-4
D: .
V: TRBV27

CDR3: CASSFGGGHEKLFF
DNA: TGTGCCAGCAGCTTTGGAGGGGGCCATGAAAAACTGTTTTTT
J: TRBJ1-4
D: TRBD1
V: TRBV7-9

CDR3: CASSLGNRVQETQYF
DNA: TGCGCCAGCAGCTTGGGAAACAGAGTCCAAGAGACCCAGTACTTC
J: TRBJ2-5
D: .
V: TRBV5-1

CDR3: CASSFPRTQGQGNTEAFF
DNA: TGTGCCAGCAGCTTTCCTAGAACCCAGGGACAGGGGAACACTGAAGCTTTCTTT
J: TRBJ1-1
D: TRBD1
V: TRBV7-2

CDR3: CASGERTDEKLFF
DNA: TGTGCCTCCGGGGAGCGAACTGATGAAAAACTGTTTTTT
J: TRBJ1-4
D: .
V: TRBV15

CDR3: CASSFGHFSNQPQHF
DNA: TGTGCCAGCAGTTTTGGACATTTTAGCAATCAGCCCCAGCATTTT
J: TRBJ1-5
D: .
V: TRBV6-2/TRBV6-3

CDR3: CSANDFSDEQFF
DNA: TGCAGTGCTAATGATTTTTCGGATGAGCAGTTCTTC
J: TRBJ2-1
D: .
V: TRBV20-1

CDR3: CASSTGTGYSPLHF
DNA: TGTGCCAGCAGCACGGGGACAGGGTATTCACCCCTCCACTTT
J: TRBJ1-6
D: TRBD1
V: TRBV11-2

CDR3: CSVGPGTRGEKLFF
DNA: TGCAGCGTTGGACCCGGGACTAGGGGAGAAAAACTGTTTTTT
J: TRBJ1-4
D: .
V: TRBV29-1

CDR3: CASSTGDREIYGYTF
DNA: TGTGCCAGCAGCACCGGGGACAGGGAGATCTATGGCTACACCTTC
J: TRBJ1-2
D: TRBD1
V: TRBV5-6

CDR3: CASSIAWQGRRTNTEAFF
DNA: TGTGCCAGTAGTATAGCCTGGCAGGGGCGCCGCACTAACACTGAAGCTTTCTTT
J: TRBJ1-1
D: .
V: TRBV19

CDR3: CASSSGGARSPLHF
DNA: TGTGCCAGCAGTTCAGGAGGGGCGAGGTCACCCCTCCACTTT
J: TRBJ1-6
D: .
V: TRBV27